This paragraph reports one T cell receptor beta chain. What it binds is not known. These data are taken from a study of cytomegalovirus exposure and HLA in healthy donors. On the study more broadly: Across around 400 genotyped donors, 65% to 90% landed in the Caucasian-associated ancestry cluster.

General study points: Several of the most significant clusters appeared, in a later analysis, to be linked to common viral pathogens. HLA alleles showed associations with about 17,000 TCR beta sequences in a later analysis, at a 0.05 false discovery rate.

From germline, CDR1 is MDHEN and CDR2 SYDVKM. The V end lost 2 bases, the J end lost 11 bases, and 12 bases lay between the germline ends. The CDR3 totals 12 residues. Primers: 60 Vbeta forward and 13 Jbeta reverse. Using immunoSEQ multiplex PCR, the repertoire was profiled, and TCRdb retains in-frame clones only, with some absent. The sample data list 140,000 to 150,000 clones. The donors (healthy individuals) were bone marrow donors. Sequencing used PBMCs. This sequence joins TRBV28 and TRBJ1-1, with a possible D match to TRBD1 (5 bases). The TCR was taken from a male donor in good health and CMV-seronegative. The CDR3 reads CASSLGRDAAFF. Written as DNA, the CDR3 is TGTGCCAGCAGTTTAGGCAGGGATGCGGCTTTCTTT.